This TCR beta chain was recorded in a study of blood T cells in healthy people across ages. Whole-study results and caveats: Across samples, TCR beta diversity tracked strongly with naive T cell percentage. Measured against age, TCR beta diversity per million T cells decreased in a roughly linear manner. Investigators treated diversity estimates from one million T cells as underestimates.

This clonotype was seen a handful of times. Its matching antigen is unknown. Germline lookup yields CDR1 SGDLS and CDR2 YYNGEE. The CDR3 runs 17 residues. V was pared by 3 bases and J by 1 base, with 4 bases of the junction left unmatched. Healthy individuals of Caucasian origin from Russia, aged roughly 6 to 95, served as donors. Primed by a sample-barcoded 5' primer and a J-beta primer mix, a second PCR proceeded for about 6 to 12 cycles. MiXCR, run by TCRdb on the 5' RACE reads, gives a single entry per CDR3 protein. Of 730,000 or so distinct CDR3 sequences listed, more than 40% are singletons. V and J are TRBV9 and TRBJ2-3; TRBD2 matches 14 bases. The sequence was collected from an older woman in good health. The sample was blood. The CDR3 nucleotides read TGTGCCAGCAGCGAGGGACTAGCGGGGGCGGGCACAGATACGCAGTATTTT. Its protein is CASSEGLAGAGTDTQYF.